This TCR beta chain was identified during a study of PD-1 blockade in classical Hodgkin lymphoma. Clones were read by immunoSEQ multiplex PCR, and TCRdb kept only the in-frame ones, dropping some. The table shows around 17,000 clones, with almost 85% occurring only once. The V gene's germline CDR1 is WNHNN and CDR2 SYGVQD (reference sequence). Trimming took 3 bases from V and 0 from J, leaving 12 bases between them. The CDR3 length is 15 residues. Time point noted: newly diagnosed, previously untreated cHL patient sample. The sequence derives from a human donor with classical Hodgkin lymphoma. Material for sequencing was peripheral blood mononuclear cells (PBMCs). The chain couples TRBV10-1 to TRBJ2-7; D not certain. The CDR3 here is CASSEGSRPSYEQYF. The CDR3 bases are TGCGCCAGCAGTGAAGGCTCCAGGCCCTCCTACGAGCAGTACTTC.